A single sample gave rise to the 9 T cell receptor beta chains below, sequenced in a study of T cell clonotyping in hematopoietic cell transplantation. Generated by immunoSEQ multiplex PCR, the TCRdb table keeps only in-frame clones and is missing some. The repertoire includes about 45,000 clones, 82% of them detected once, and roughly 4.8% sits in the top ten. The time point was: recipient sample about 28 days before transplant, after cytoreduction. Sequencing used peripheral blood mononuclear cells, obtained before stem cell transplant. The receptors stem from a man in his 60s with myelodysplastic syndrome. Some clones in this sample may be carry-over from other donors' samples.

The rearrangement joins TRBV27 to TRBJ2-2; the D gene is possibly TRBD2 (6 bases). The germline CDR1 and CDR2 sequences are MNHEY and SMNVEV (reference sequence). Trimming took off 3 bases at V and 1 base at J, with 12 bases between the two ends. The CDR3 consists of 16 residues. The CDR3 DNA follows: TGTGCCAGCAGTTTTTGGCAGGGAGGGAACACCGGGGAGCTGTTTTTT. Its protein is CASSFWQGGNTGELFF.

This rearrangement joins TRBV27 to TRBJ1-3; D uncertain. The length of the CDR3 is 13 residues. The V gene lost 6 bases and the J gene lost 4 bases, with 10 bases spanning the gap. Per germline, CDR1 MNHEY and CDR2 SMNVEV (reference sequence). DNA of the CDR3: TGTGCCAGCAGCTCGGGTTCCGGAAACACCATATATTTT. As protein: CASSSGSGNTIYF.

The chain uses TRBV4-3 and TRBJ1-3; no clear D gene. The CDR3 totals 21 residues. CDR1 is LGHNA, CDR2 YSLEER, per germline. Trimming shortened V by 0 bases and J by 3 bases, and 27 bases separated the two germline ends. CDR3 sequence (DNA): TGCGCCAGCAGCCAAGAGAGACGCCTGGCAGGCGAGCTTGGCCGTGGAAACACCATATATTTT. Translation: CASSQERRLAGELGRGNTIYF.

This clone has only a few counts. The J gene is TRBJ1-2, the V gene TRBV6-6; no firm D call. V lost 4 bases and J 8 bases, leaving 8 bases between the germline ends. CDR1 and CDR2 from the germline V gene are MNHNY and SVGAGI (reference sequence). This CDR3 is built from 11 residues. DNA for the CDR3: TGTGCCAGCAGTTTGGGTGTCGGCTACACCTTC. This sequence encodes CASSLGVGYTF.

The chain joins TRBV6-1 to TRBJ2-3; weak D call: TRBD1 (5 bases). Germline CDR1 reads MNHNS; CDR2 reads SASEGT. Deletions cut 2 bases from V and 1 base from J, with 10 bases between. The CDR3 is 15 amino acids. This CDR3 reads CASSERQGRTDTQYF. The DNA for the CDR3 is TGTGCCAGCAGTGAACGGCAGGGCCGCACAGATACGCAGTATTTT.

The chain employs TRBV6-5 and TRBJ1-4, with TRBD1 matching 9 bases. CDR3 length: 15 amino acids. The V segment lost 2 bases and the J segment 5 bases; nucleotides outside the gene matches: 3. Germline assignment: CDR1 MNHEY and CDR2 SVGAGI. CDR3 coding DNA: TGTGCCAGCAGTTACAGAACAGGGGGCAATGAAAAACTGTTTTTT. Encoded protein: CASSYRTGGNEKLFF.

This clone was seen more than once but under ten times. This chain links TRBV5-6 with TRBJ2-4; TRBD1 matches at 7 bases. Trimming at V came to 2 bases and at J to 1 base, leaving 0 bases not matched to a gene. Germline assignment: CDR1 SGHDT and CDR2 YYEEEE. This CDR3 has 14 residues. The CDR3 bases are TGTGCCAGCAGCTTACAGGGGGCCAAAAACATTCAGTACTTC. Its protein is CASSLQGAKNIQYF.

V usage is TRBV14 and J usage is TRBJ2-5, with D perhaps matching TRBD2 (6 bases). Trimming shortened V by 4 bases and J by 5 bases, and 14 bases separated the two germline ends. The CDR3 consists of 14 residues. Per the germline V gene, CDR1 is SGHDN and CDR2 is FVKESK. CDR3 sequence: CASSPPGRGETQYF. The CDR3 DNA follows: TGTGCCAGCAGCCCCCCAGGGCGGGGTGAGACCCAGTACTTC.

J is TRBJ2-3 and V is TRBV28; D is perhaps TRBD2 (5 bases). The CDR3 runs to 14 residues. Germline V gene lookup returns CDR1 MDHEN and CDR2 SYDVKM. V lost 3 bases and J lost 3, with 10 bases in between. CDR3 nucleotide sequence: TGTGCCAGCAGTTTCTTGTCGGGAACAGATACGCAGTATTTT. The encoded protein is CASSFLSGTDTQYF.